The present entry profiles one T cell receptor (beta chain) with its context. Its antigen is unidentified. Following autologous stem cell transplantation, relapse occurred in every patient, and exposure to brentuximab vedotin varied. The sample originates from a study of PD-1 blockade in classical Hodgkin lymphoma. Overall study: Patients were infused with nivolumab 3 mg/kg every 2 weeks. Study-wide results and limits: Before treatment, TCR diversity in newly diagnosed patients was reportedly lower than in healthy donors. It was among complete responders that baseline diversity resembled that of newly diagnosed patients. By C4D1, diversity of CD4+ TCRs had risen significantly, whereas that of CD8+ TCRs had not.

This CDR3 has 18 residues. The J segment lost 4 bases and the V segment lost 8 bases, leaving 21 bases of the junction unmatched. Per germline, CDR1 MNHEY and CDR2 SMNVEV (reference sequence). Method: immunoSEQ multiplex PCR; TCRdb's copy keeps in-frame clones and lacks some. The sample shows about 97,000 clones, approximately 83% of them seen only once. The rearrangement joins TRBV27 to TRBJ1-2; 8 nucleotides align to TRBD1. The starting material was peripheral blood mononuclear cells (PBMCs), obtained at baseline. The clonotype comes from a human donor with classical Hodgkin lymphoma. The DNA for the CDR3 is TGTGCCAGCGCGTCAAGGGGGGGTGGGACAGGTGGTGGCTATGGCTACACCTTC. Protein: CASASRGGGTGGGYGYTF.